The source of this T cell receptor (beta chain) is a study of blood T cell repertoires in COVID-19. Overall study context: T cells, B-cell-depleted T cells, or PBMCs provided the cDNA or gDNA that served as material.

In the original workflow: Amplification from reference gene primers served as the basis for estimated nucleated cell counts. Data came from immunoSEQ multiplex PCR; TCRdb stores just in-frame clones and leaves some out. Clone size and the V and J calls come from that table; the DNA yielded D and trimming. The table includes 180,000 or so clones, 85% to 90% detected once. The CDR3 length is 14 residues. The germline gives CDR1 SGHRS, CDR2 YFSETQ. The V and J ends lost 4 bases and 5 bases, in that order; junction bases with no gene match: 4. Study members were between about 18 and 95 years old and lived in approximately 25 US regions.

This TCR derives from a woman in her thirties or forties with acute COVID-19. The specimen sequenced was PBMCs or T cells enriched from blood (not recorded which). The chain employs TRBV5-1 and TRBJ2-7; 12 nucleotides align to TRBD1. CDR3 DNA: TGCGCCAGCAGCCCGGGGACAGGGGGCGACGAGCAGTACTTC. Translation: CASSPGTGGDEQYF.